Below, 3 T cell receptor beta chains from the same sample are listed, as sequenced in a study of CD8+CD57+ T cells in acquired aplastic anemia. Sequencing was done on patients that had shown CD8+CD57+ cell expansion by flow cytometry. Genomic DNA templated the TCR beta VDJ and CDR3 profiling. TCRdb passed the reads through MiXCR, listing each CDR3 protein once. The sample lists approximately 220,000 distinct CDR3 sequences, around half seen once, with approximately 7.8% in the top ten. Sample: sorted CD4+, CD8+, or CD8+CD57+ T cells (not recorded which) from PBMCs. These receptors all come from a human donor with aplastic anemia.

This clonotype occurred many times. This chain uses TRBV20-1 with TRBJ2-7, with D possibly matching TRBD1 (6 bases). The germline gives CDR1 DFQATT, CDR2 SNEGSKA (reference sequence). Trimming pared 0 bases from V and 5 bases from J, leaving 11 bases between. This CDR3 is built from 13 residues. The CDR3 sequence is CSARDMTGHEQYF. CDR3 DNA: TGCAGTGCTAGAGATATGACAGGACACGAGCAGTACTTC.

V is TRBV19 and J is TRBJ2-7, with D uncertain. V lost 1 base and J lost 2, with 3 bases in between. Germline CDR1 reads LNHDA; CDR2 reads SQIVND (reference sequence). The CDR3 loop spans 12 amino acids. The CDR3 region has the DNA TGTGCCAGTAGTATAGGCCCCTACGAGCAGTACTTC. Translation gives CASSIGPYEQYF.

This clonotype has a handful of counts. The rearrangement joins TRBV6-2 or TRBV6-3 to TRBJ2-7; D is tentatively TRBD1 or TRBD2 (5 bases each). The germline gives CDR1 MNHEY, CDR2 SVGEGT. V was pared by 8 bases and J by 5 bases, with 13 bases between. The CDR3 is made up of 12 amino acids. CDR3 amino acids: CASEGRVNEQYF. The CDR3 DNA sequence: TGTGCCAGCGAGGGCAGGGTAAACGAGCAGTACTTC.